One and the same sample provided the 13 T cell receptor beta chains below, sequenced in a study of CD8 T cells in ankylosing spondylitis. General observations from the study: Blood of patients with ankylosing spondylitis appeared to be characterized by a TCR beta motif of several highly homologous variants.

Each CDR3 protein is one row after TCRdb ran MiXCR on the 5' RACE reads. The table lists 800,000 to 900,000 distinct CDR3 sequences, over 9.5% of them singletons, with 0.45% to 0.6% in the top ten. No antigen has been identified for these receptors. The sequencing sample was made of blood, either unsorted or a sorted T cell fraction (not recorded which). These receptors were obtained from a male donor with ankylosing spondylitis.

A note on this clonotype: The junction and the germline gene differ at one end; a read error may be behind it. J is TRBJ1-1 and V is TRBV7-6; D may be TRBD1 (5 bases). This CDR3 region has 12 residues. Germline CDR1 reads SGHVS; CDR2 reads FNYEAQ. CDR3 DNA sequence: TGTGCCAGCAGCTTACAGGGAGCTGACGCTTTCTTT. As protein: CASSLQGADAFF.

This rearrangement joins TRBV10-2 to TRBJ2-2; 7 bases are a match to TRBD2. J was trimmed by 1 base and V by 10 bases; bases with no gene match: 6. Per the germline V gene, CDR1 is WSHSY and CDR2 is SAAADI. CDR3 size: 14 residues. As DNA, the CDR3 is TGCGCCACGGGGCGGGAGATGAACACCGGGGAGCTGTTTTTT. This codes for CATGREMNTGELFF.

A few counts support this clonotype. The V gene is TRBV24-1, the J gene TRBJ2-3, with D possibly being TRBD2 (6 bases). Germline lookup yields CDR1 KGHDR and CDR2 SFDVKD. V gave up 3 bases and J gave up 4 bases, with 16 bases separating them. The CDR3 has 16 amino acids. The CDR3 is CATSDPPGVGADTQYF. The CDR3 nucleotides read TGTGCCACCAGTGATCCACCGGGAGTCGGCGCAGATACGCAGTATTTT.

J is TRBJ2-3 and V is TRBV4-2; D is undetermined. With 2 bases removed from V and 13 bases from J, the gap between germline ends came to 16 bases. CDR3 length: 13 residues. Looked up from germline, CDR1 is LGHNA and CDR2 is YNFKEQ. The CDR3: CASSQQESQVEYF. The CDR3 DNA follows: TGTGCCAGCAGCCAACAGGAATCTCAGGTCGAGTATTTT.

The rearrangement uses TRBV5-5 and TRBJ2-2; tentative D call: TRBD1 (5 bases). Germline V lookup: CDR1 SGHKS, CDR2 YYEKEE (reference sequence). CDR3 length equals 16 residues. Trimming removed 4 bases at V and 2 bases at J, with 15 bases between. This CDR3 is CASSPWAWGNTGELFF. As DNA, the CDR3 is TGTGCCAGCAGCCCGTGGGCGTGGGGCAACACCGGGGAGCTGTTTTTT.

The CDR3 sequence: CATRDSGKDTQYF. Here the CDR3 DNA reads TGTGCCACCCGGGATAGCGGTAAGGATACGCAGTATTTT. The chain employs TRBV10-3 and TRBJ2-3, with D possibly being TRBD2 (6 bases). Germline CDR1 reads ENHRY; CDR2 reads SYGVKD. Deletions cut 10 bases from V and 6 bases from J, with 17 bases between. The CDR3 has 13 residues.

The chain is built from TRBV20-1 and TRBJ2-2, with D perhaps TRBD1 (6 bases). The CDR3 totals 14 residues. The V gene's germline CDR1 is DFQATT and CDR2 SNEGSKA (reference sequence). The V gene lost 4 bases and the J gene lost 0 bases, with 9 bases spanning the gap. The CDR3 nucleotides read TGCAGTGCTATACAGGGATCGAACACCGGGGAGCTGTTTTTT. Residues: CSAIQGSNTGELFF.

CDR3 loop: CAISVTFTDTQYF. The DNA of the CDR3 is TGTGCCATTTCCGTAACTTTTACAGATACGCAGTATTTT. The chain employs TRBV10-3 and TRBJ2-3; D remains unclear. V dropped 9 bases and J dropped 3 bases, with 13 bases sitting between them. The germline gives CDR1 ENHRY, CDR2 SYGVKD. This CDR3 contains 13 residues.

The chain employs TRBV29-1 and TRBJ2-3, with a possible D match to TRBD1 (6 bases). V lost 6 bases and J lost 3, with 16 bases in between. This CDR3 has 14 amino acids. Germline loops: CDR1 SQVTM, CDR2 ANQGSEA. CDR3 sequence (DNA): TGCAGCGTAGGTCCGGGACACGGAACAGATACGCAGTATTTT. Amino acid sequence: CSVGPGHGTDTQYF.

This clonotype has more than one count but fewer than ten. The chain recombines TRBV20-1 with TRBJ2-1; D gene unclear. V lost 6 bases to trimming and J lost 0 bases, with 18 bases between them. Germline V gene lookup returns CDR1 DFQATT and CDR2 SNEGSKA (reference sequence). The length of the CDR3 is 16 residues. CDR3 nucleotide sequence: TGCAGTGCCACCTCGCACGGTTTCCGCTCCTACAATGAGCAGTTCTTC. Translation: CSATSHGFRSYNEQFF.

The CDR3 loop is CSARRRDYGYTF. The CDR3 coding sequence is TGCAGTGCTAGAAGGCGGGATTATGGCTACACCTTC. This chain links TRBV20-1 with TRBJ1-2; D is uncertain. Per the germline V gene, CDR1 is DFQATT and CDR2 is SNEGSKA (reference sequence). Trimming pared 2 bases from V and 5 bases from J, leaving 9 bases between. There are 12 residues in the CDR3.

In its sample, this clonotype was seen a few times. The CDR3 nucleotides read TGTGCCAGCAGTTACGGCTGGACTGGATATGGCTACACCTTC. Protein: CASSYGWTGYGYTF. The V call is TRBV6-2 or TRBV6-3, the J call TRBJ1-2; D is undetermined. This CDR3 has 14 amino acids. In germline, CDR1 is MNHEY, CDR2 SVGEGT. The germline V and J ends were trimmed by 2 bases and 5 bases, with 12 bases remaining between them.

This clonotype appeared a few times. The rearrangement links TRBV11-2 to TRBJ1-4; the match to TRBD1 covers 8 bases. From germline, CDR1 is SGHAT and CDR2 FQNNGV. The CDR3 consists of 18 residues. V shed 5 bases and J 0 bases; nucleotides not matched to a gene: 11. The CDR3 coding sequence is TGTGCCAGCAGCCAAATCACCGGGACAGGCTCAACTAATGAAAAACTGTTTTTT. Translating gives CASSQITGTGSTNEKLFF.